What follows are 10 T cell receptor beta chains derived from one specimen sequenced in a study of T cells expressing NK-cell markers. TCRdb processed the 5' RACE reads again and assigns one entry to each CDR3 protein, with no DNA. The repertoire table contains roughly 420,000 distinct CDR3 sequences. Input material: blood T cells: a sorted CD56 or NKG2C T cell subset, CD4+ or CD8+ T cells, or bulk PBMC T cells (not recorded which). These receptors all stem from a woman between 18 and 69 years old in good health.

The chain couples TRBV7-8 to TRBJ2-1; TCRdb's D gene call, TRBD1, goes unchecked for lack of DNA. Looked up from germline, CDR1 is SGHVS and CDR2 is FQNEAQ. The CDR3 covers 17 residues. Here the CDR3 reads CASSLASGYSSYNEQFF.

The V call is TRBV30, the J call TRBJ2-1. The CDR3 loop spans 13 amino acids. Germline lookup yields CDR1 GTSNPN and CDR2 SVGIG (reference sequence). The CDR3 spells CAWSVLGVDEQFF.

This sequence joins TRBV3-1 and TRBJ2-7. In germline, CDR1 is LGHDT, CDR2 YNNKEL (reference sequence). The CDR3 is 13 amino acids. CDR3 loop: CASSQGPSYEQYF.

The genes are TRBV20-1 and TRBJ1-2; TCRdb selects TRBD1, and the lack of DNA leaves this call unchecked. From germline, CDR1 is DFQATT and CDR2 SNEGSKA (reference sequence). There are 12 residues in the CDR3. This CDR3 is CSARHRGIGYTF.

The chain carries TRBV5-5 and TRBJ2-1. Germline V gene sequence: CDR1 SGHKS, CDR2 YYEKEE (reference sequence). CDR3 length: 13 amino acids. The CDR3 here is CASSLFSQNEQFF.

This chain links TRBV27 with TRBJ2-7. The length of the CDR3 is 14 residues. Germline CDR1 MNHEY, CDR2 SMNVEV (reference sequence). This CDR3 reads CASSLVTGDYEQYF.

The V call is TRBV20-1, the J call TRBJ2-5; TCRdb gives TRBD1 as the D gene, but with no DNA this cannot be confirmed. Germline CDR1 reads DFQATT; CDR2 reads SNEGSKA (reference sequence). This CDR3 region has 14 residues. The chain's CDR3 is CSATGTRSQETQYF.

The rearrangement joins TRBV12-3 or TRBV12-4 to TRBJ1-2; TCRdb proposes TRBD1, but this gene call is untestable without DNA. The CDR3 loop spans 13 amino acids. CDR3 residues: CASSSRVGYGYTF.

This chain joins TRBV7-8 and TRBJ2-3; with no DNA, the TCRdb D assignment of TRBD2 cannot be verified. Germline V gene lookup returns CDR1 SGHVS and CDR2 FQNEAQ. The CDR3 extends over 16 amino acids. The CDR3 sequence is CASSLRTSGARDTQYF.

The rearrangement joins TRBV11-2 to TRBJ2-3. Germline CDR1 reads SGHAT; CDR2 reads FQNNGV. This CDR3 region has 13 residues. CDR3 sequence reads: CASVRSGTDTQYF.